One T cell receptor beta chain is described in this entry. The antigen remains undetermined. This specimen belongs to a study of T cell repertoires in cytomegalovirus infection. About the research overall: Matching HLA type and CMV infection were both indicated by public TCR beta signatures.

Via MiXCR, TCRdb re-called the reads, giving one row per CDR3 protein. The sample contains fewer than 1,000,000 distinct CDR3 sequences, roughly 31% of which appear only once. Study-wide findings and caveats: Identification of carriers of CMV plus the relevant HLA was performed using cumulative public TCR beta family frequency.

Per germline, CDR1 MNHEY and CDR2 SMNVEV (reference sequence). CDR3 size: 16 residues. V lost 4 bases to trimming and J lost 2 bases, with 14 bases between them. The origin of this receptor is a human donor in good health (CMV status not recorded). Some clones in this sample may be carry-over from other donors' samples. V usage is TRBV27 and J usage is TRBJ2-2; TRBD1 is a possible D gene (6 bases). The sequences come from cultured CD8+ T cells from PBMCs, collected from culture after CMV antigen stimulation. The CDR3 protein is CASSSLDSPNTGELFF. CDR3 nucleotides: TGTGCCAGCAGTTCTCTGGACAGCCCAAACACCGGGGAGCTGTTTTTT.